Given below is one TCR beta chain in context. What it binds is not known. It was with 60 Vbeta and 13 Jbeta primers that the PCR ran. The protocol was immunoSEQ multiplex PCR, while the TCRdb copy is restricted to in-frame clones and leaves out a portion. This table holds fewer than 150,000 clones. The sample belongs to a study of cytomegalovirus exposure and HLA in healthy donors. Whole-study results and caveats: Most of the CMV-associated TCR beta chains (in a later analysis) appeared to be HLA-restricted.

The V gene end was trimmed by 4 bases and the J gene end by 6 bases; junction bases not matched to a gene: 6. There are 14 residues in the CDR3. CDR1 is SGHRS and CDR2 is YFSETQ in the germline V gene. V gene TRBV5-1 combines with J gene TRBJ1-5, with TRBD1 matching over 8 bases. Sequenced input: PBMCs. The origin of this receptor is a man aged 35-49 years in good health and CMV-seronegative. The CDR3 reads CASSQRTGSQPQHF. The DNA for the CDR3 is TGCGCCAGCAGCCAACGGACAGGGAGTCAGCCCCAGCATTTT. The entire variable domain, with the rest obtained from reference TRBV5-1 and TRBJ1-5, is as follows: KAGVTQTPRYLIKTRGQQVTLSCSPISGHRSVSWYQQTPGQGLQFLFEYFSETQRNKGNFPGRFSGRQFSNSRSEMNVSTLELGDSALYLCASSQRTGSQPQHFGDGTRLSIL.